This record covers a single T cell receptor beta chain. This entry belongs to a study of pediatric ulcerative colitis. Produced via immunoSEQ multiplex PCR; TCRdb's table is partial and in-frame only. The table records around 64,000 clones, around 80% of them present only once. The clonotype originates from a boy younger than 18 with moderate ulcerative colitis. Sequenced sample: blood.

The CDR3 here is CASSQDLRGYNEKLFF. For the CDR3, the DNA is TGCGCCAGCAGCCAAGATTTGAGGGGATATAATGAAAAACTGTTTTTT. The V and J genes are TRBV4-1 and TRBJ1-4; D possibly corresponds to TRBD1 (5 bases). Germline values: CDR1 MGHRA, CDR2 YSYEKL. The CDR3 covers 16 residues. Trimming removed 0 bases from V and 4 bases from J, with 12 bases in between.